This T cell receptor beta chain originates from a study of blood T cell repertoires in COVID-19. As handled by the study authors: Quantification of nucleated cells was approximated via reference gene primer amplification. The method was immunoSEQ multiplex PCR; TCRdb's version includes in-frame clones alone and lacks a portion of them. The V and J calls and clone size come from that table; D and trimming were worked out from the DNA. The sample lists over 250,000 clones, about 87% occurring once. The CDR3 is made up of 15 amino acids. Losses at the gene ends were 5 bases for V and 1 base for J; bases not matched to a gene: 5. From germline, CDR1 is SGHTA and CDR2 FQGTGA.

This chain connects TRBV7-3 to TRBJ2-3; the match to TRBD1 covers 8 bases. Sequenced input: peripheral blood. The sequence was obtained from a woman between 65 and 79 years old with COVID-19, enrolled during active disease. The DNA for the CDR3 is TGTGCCAGCAGCCTGGACAGGGTGGGCACAGATACGCAGTATTTT. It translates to CASSLDRVGTDTQYF. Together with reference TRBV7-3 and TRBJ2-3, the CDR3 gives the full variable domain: GAGVSQTPSNKVTEKGKYVELRCDPISGHTALYWYRQSLGQGPEFLIYFQGTGAADDSGLPNDRFFAVRPEGSVSTLKIQRTERGDSAVYLCASSLDRVGTDTQYFGPGTRLTVL.